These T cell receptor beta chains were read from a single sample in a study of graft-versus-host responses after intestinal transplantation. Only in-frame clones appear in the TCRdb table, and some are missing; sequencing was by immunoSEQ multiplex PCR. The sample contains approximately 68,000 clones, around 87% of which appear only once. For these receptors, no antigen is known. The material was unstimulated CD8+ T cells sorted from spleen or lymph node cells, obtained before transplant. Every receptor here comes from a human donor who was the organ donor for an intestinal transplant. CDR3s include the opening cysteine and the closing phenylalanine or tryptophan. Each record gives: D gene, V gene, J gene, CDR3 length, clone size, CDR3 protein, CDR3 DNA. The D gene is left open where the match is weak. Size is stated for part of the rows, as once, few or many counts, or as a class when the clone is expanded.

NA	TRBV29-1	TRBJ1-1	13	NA	CSVEKRGSTEAFF	TGCAGCGTTGAAAAAAGGGGAAGCACTGAAGCTTTCTTT
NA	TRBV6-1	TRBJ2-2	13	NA	CASTSDNTGELFF	TGTGCCAGCACCAGCGACAACACCGGGGAGCTGTTTTTT
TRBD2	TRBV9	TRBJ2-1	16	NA	CASSAASGGAYNEQFF	TGTGCCAGCAGCGCTGCGAGCGGGGGGGCCTACAATGAGCAGTTCTTC
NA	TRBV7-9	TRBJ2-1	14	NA	CASSPPPQGGEQFF	TGTGCCAGCAGCCCCCCCCCACAGGGCGGTGAGCAGTTCTTC
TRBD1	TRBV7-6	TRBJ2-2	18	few	CASSPSPGQGPGTGELFF	TGTGCCAGCAGCCCCTCCCCGGGACAGGGACCGGGCACCGGGGAGCTGTTTTTT
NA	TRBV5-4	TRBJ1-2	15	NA	CASSLSARGSQGYTF	TGTGCCAGCAGCTTGAGCGCGCGGGGGTCTCAGGGCTACACCTTC
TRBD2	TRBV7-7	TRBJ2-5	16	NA	CASSLGPSGPQETQYF	TGTGCTAGCAGCTTGGGGCCTAGCGGGCCCCAAGAGACCCAGTACTTC
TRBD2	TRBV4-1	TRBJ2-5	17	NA	CASSLRTSGGSQETQYF	TGCGCCAGCAGCCTTCGGACTAGCGGTGGATCCCAAGAGACCCAGTACTTC
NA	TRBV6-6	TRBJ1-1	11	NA	CASLGGTEAFF	TGTGCCAGCTTGGGGGGCACTGAAGCTTTCTTT
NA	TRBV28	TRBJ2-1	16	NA	CASKVAEGGYYNEQFF	TGTGCCAGCAAGGTTGCCGAAGGCGGGTACTACAATGAGCAGTTCTTC